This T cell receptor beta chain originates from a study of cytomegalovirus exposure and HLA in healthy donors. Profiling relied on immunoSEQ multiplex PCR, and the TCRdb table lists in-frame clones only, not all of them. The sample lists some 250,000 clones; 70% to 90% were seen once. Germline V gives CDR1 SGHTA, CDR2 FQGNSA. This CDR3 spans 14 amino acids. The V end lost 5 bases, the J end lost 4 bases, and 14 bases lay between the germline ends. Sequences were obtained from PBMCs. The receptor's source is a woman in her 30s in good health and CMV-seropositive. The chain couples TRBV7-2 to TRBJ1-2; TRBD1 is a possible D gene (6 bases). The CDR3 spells CASSHRALLYGYTF. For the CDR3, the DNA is TGTGCCAGCAGCCACAGGGCCCTCCTCTATGGCTACACCTTC. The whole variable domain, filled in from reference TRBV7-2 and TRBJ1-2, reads GAGVSQSPSNKVTEKGKDVELRCDPISGHTALYWYRQSLGQGLEFLIYFQGNSAPDKSGLPSDRFSAERTGGSVSTLTIQRTQQEDSAVYLCASSHRALLYGYTFGSGTRLTVV.